Listed below are T cell receptor beta chains from one sample, sequenced in a study of blood T cells in healthy people across ages. TCRdb reprocessed the 5' RACE reads via MiXCR and lists one record per CDR3 protein. Of about 640,000 distinct CDR3 sequences in the sample, around three fifths were seen once. The source material was blood. The receptors stem from a man between 60 and 70 years old in good health. CDR3s include the opening cysteine and the closing phenylalanine or tryptophan. The D gene is left open where the match is weak. Rows give clone size only sometimes, using once, few, many, or a class for an expanded clone.

clone size	J gene	D gene	V gene	CDR3 protein	CDR3 DNA
.	TRBJ1-1	TRBD1	TRBV27	CACSPTGVNTEAFF	TGTGCCTGCAGTCCGACAGGGGTGAACACTGAAGCTTTCTTT
.	TRBJ2-1	.	TRBV2	CASRGNRQAEQFF	TGTGCCAGCAGGGGAAATAGACAGGCTGAGCAGTTCTTC
few	TRBJ1-4	TRBD1	TRBV29-1	CSVGGGLANEKLFF	TGCAGCGTTGGAGGGGGCTTGGCTAATGAAAAACTGTTTTTT
few	TRBJ2-5	.	TRBV10-3	CAISPGRETQYF	TGTGCCATCTCGCCAGGGAGAGAGACCCAGTACTTC
.	TRBJ2-3	.	TRBV5-1	CASSFQENTDTQYF	TGCGCCAGCAGCTTCCAGGAGAACACAGATACGCAGTATTTT
.	TRBJ2-5	TRBD2	TRBV10-3	CAISESLLAGEEETQYF	TGTGCCATCAGTGAGTCTCTACTAGCGGGGGAGGAAGAGACCCAGTACTTC
.	TRBJ2-5	TRBD2	TRBV27	CASSWGLVSRWEQYF	TGTGCCAGCAGTTGGGGACTAGTGAGCCGGTGGGAGCAGTACTTC
.	TRBJ1-6	.	TRBV7-9	CASSLGGDSPLHF	TGTGCCAGCAGCTTAGGGGGGGATTCACCCCTCCACTTT
.	TRBJ2-7	.	TRBV7-2	CASSPGGLAYEQYF	TGTGCCAGCAGCCCCGGCGGGCTAGCCTACGAGCAGTACTTC
few	TRBJ2-4	TRBD1	TRBV5-1	CASSLEGADIQYF	TGCGCCAGCAGCTTGGAGGGGGCAGACATTCAGTACTTC
.	TRBJ2-3	TRBD2	TRBV20-1	CSARDGGASTDTQYF	TGCAGTGCTAGAGACGGGGGGGCTAGCACAGATACGCAGTATTTT
.	TRBJ1-4	.	TRBV5-1	CASSLDGQPANEKLFF	TGCGCCAGCAGCTTGGACGGACAACCGGCTAATGAAAAACTGTTTTTT
.	TRBJ2-2	TRBD2	TRBV12-3/TRBV12-4	CAINSLAGVNTGELFF	TGTGCCATCAACTCACTAGCGGGGGTGAACACCGGGGAGCTGTTTTTT
.	TRBJ2-1	TRBD1	TRBV29-1	CSVADRGGSTYEQFF	TGCAGCGTGGCGGACAGGGGGGGGTCCACCTACGAGCAGTTCTTC
.	TRBJ2-1	.	TRBV5-1	CASMRERQFF	TGCGCCAGCATGAGGGAGCGGCAGTTCTTC
few	TRBJ2-6	TRBD1	TRBV28	CASRNNLGQGDSGANVLTF	TGTGCCAGCAGGAACAACTTGGGACAGGGTGACTCTGGGGCCAACGTCCTGACTTTC
.	TRBJ1-6	.	TRBV7-6	CASSPLGAASSPLHF	TGTGCCAGCAGCCCGCTAGGGGCAGCGAGCTCACCCCTCCACTTT
.	TRBJ2-2	TRBD2	TRBV9	CASSVLAGGTGELFF	TGTGCCAGCAGCGTACTAGCGGGGGGGACCGGGGAGCTGTTTTTT
.	TRBJ2-1	.	TRBV20-1	CSASGGRGTIYNEQFF	TGCAGTGCTAGTGGGGGGCGGGGGACTATATACAATGAGCAGTTCTTC
few	TRBJ2-5	.	TRBV7-9	CASSRRTQETQYF	TGTGCCAGCAGCCGACGGACCCAAGAGACCCAGTACTTC
few	TRBJ2-1	TRBD2	TRBV24-1	CATSDPPGTSGGYNEQFF	TGTGCCACCAGTGACCCTCCAGGGACTAGCGGGGGCTACAATGAGCAGTTCTTC
few	TRBJ1-2	TRBD1	TRBV20-1	CSAKDRVYGYTF	TGCAGTGCTAAGGACAGGGTCTATGGCTACACCTTC
few	TRBJ2-5	TRBD2	TRBV2	CASSDGRLADSETQYF	TGTGCCAGCAGTGATGGGCGACTAGCGGACTCAGAGACCCAGTACTTC
.	TRBJ2-3	.	TRBV7-2	CASSILSGGTDTQYF	TGTGCCAGCAGCATACTATCGGGGGGCACAGATACGCAGTATTTT
.	TRBJ2-5	.	TRBV29-1	CSASKAAQETQYF	TGCAGCGCCTCAAAGGCAGCCCAAGAGACCCAGTACTTC
few	TRBJ2-7	TRBD1	TRBV5-1	CASSISTGGHEQYF	TGCGCCAGCAGCATATCTACAGGGGGCCACGAGCAGTACTTC
.	TRBJ2-2	.	TRBV5-1	CASSSPGELFF	TGCGCCAGCAGCTCTCCCGGGGAGCTGTTTTTT
.	TRBJ2-6	.	TRBV6-1	CASSEASSGANVLTF	TGTGCCAGCAGTGAAGCTTCGTCTGGGGCCAACGTCCTGACTTTC
once	TRBJ2-1	.	TRBV9	CASSAGGLAKKEQFF	TGTGCCAGCAGCGCGGGCGGGCTAGCGAAAAAAGAGCAGTTCTTC
.	TRBJ2-1	.	TRBV7-8	CASSLTQEGYNEQFF	TGTGCCAGCAGCTTGACCCAAGAGGGATACAATGAGCAGTTCTTC
.	TRBJ1-6	.	TRBV10-3	CAIRGTDNSPLHF	TGTGCCATCAGGGGGACCGACAATTCACCCCTCCACTTT
.	TRBJ2-2	.	TRBV20-1	CSAFPGQANTGELFF	TGCAGTGCTTTCCCCGGGCAAGCGAACACCGGGGAGCTGTTTTTT
.	TRBJ1-2	.	TRBV20-1	CSAPRPGGPYGYTF	TGCAGTGCCCCCCGCCCGGGGGGCCCCTATGGCTACACCTTC
.	TRBJ2-1	TRBD2	TRBV11-2	CASNTGGGTHNEQFF	TGTGCCAGCAACACGGGCGGGGGGACCCACAATGAGCAGTTCTTC
few	TRBJ2-1	.	TRBV7-8	CASREGGPYNEQFF	TGTGCCAGCAGGGAGGGGGGCCCCTACAATGAGCAGTTCTTC
.	TRBJ2-2	.	TRBV11-2	CASSYLLAGELFF	TGTGCCAGCAGCTACTTATTGGCCGGGGAGCTGTTTTTT
many	TRBJ1-2	TRBD1	TRBV20-1	CSARVGTGDGGYTF	TGCAGTGCTAGAGTTGGGACAGGGGATGGGGGCTACACCTTC
.	TRBJ2-4	TRBD1	TRBV9	CASSATDRVDIQYF	TGTGCCAGCAGCGCTACCGACAGGGTTGACATTCAGTACTTC
.	TRBJ1-2	.	TRBV29-1	CSFTRDATFDGYTF	TGCAGCTTTACCCGGGACGCTACTTTCGATGGCTACACCTTC
.	TRBJ2-1	TRBD2	TRBV20-1	CSATSVGGYNEQFF	TGCAGTGCTACTAGCGTCGGGGGGTACAATGAGCAGTTCTTC
many	TRBJ2-7	.	TRBV29-1	CSVEGQEGYEQYF	TGCAGCGTTGAAGGCCAGGAGGGTTACGAGCAGTACTTC
few	TRBJ1-2	.	TRBV12-3/TRBV12-4	CASRADVYGYTF	TGTGCCAGCAGAGCGGACGTATATGGCTACACCTTC
.	TRBJ1-2	.	TRBV4-2	CASSQGGSIYGYTF	TGTGCCAGCAGTCAAGGGGGGTCGATCTATGGCTACACCTTC
.	TRBJ2-5	.	TRBV7-9	CASSLTLLRGGRGEETQYF	TGTGCCAGCAGCTTAACCCTCCTACGTGGGGGGCGAGGGGAAGAGACCCAGTACTTC
once	TRBJ1-6	.	TRBV28	CASRDGQGGSPLHF	TGTGCCAGCAGGGACGGACAAGGGGGGTCACCCCTCCACTTT
.	TRBJ1-1	.	TRBV13	CASSPGTTEAFF	TGTGCCAGCAGCCCAGGGACCACTGAAGCTTTCTTT
.	TRBJ2-1	.	TRBV29-1	CSVGRVNEQFF	TGCAGCGTTGGACGCGTCAATGAGCAGTTCTTC
few	TRBJ2-5	TRBD2	TRBV5-1	CASGVAGEETQYF	TGCGCCAGTGGTGTAGCGGGGGAAGAGACCCAGTACTTC
.	TRBJ2-7	.	TRBV6-5	CASSNRDKSPQYF	TGTGCCAGCAGTAACCGGGATAAGAGCCCGCAGTACTTC
.	TRBJ2-5	TRBD2	TRBV4-1	CASSQRAGGGTEETQYF	TGCGCCAGCAGCCAAAGGGCCGGGGGAGGGACGGAGGAGACCCAGTACTTC
.	TRBJ1-2	TRBD1	TRBV10-3	CAISETPGGQGTYGYTF	TGTGCCATCAGTGAGACCCCCGGGGGACAGGGGACCTATGGCTACACCTTC
.	TRBJ2-4	.	TRBV5-4	CASSLPGMGAKNIQYF	TGTGCCAGCAGCTTGCCTGGGATGGGGGCCAAAAACATTCAGTACTTC